The present T cell receptor beta chain was sequenced within a study of T cell repertoires in cytomegalovirus infection. Study-wide context: TCR beta signatures that were public indicated CMV infection and matching HLA type.

Unmatched junction bases numbered 14, after V lost 4 bases and J lost 2 bases. The CDR3 length is 17 residues. The V gene's germline CDR1 is MDHEN and CDR2 SYDVKM. Worth noting for this clonotype: Its specificity is not known.

TCRdb analysed the reads with MiXCR anew, one entry per CDR3 protein. The sample contains roughly 250,000 distinct CDR3 sequences, 22% of which appear only once. Study findings and constraints: The ex vivo response showed dominance by HLA-C-restricted CMV-specific TCR beta clonotypes. Totalled public TCR beta family frequency picked out people who carried CMV plus the relevant HLA.

This clonotype was sampled from a human donor in good health (CMV status not recorded). Some clones in this sample may be carry-over from other donors' samples. The chain employs TRBV28 and TRBJ2-7; 7 positions agree with TRBD1. What was sequenced was CD8+ T cells from PBMCs. The DNA for the CDR3 is TGTGCCAGCAGTTCGGGACAGTCGAAAATGGGAACCTACGAGCAGTACTTC. Translating it yields CASSSGQSKMGTYEQYF.